This TCR beta chain was identified in a study of T cell responses to AZD1222 COVID-19 vaccine (dated by TCRdb to the early 2020s). At the level of the whole study: A total of approximately 250 trial participants underwent TCR sequencing, of whom under 220 had received two doses of AZD1222 and roughly 26 had received two doses of the MenACWY control vaccine. Trial participants were enrolled by age into subgroups of 18-55, 56-69 and 70-plus years, and 148, 28 and 57 TCR-sequenced participants, respectively, were included in these subgroups. Beyond this particular receptor, the publication reports: Because no samples from the day 14 peak response were available, repertoires could be characterized only after the peak T cell response. Conclusions about previously exposed vaccinees are limited because only 5 or 6 AZD1222 recipients were SARS-CoV-2 seropositive at baseline. Epitopes outside the regions mutated in the B.1.351 and B.1.1.7 variants were reportedly recognized by nearly half of the unique spike-specific TCRs. The whole spike protein was spanned by vaccine-associated CD4 TCRs, and dominant responses were seen in regions 160-218 and 743-854. A significant rise in spike-specific TCR breadth and depth was observed after two AZD1222 doses relative to day 0 and relative to MenACWY recipients. Participants were mostly white British and included more females than males, and it was suggested by the authors that clonal diversity may have been underestimated. The 56-69-year group was small, and its depth increase did not reach significance, likely because of low power.

The CDR3 sequence holds 12 residues, the cysteine and phenylalanine included. Only the CDR3 region is kept as DNA, spanning 36 bases read in frame from base 1. The germline V gene encodes CDR1 KGHDR and CDR2 SFDVKD. V and J are truncated by 6 bases and 2 bases respectively, leaving an intervening sequence of 7 bases. The CDR3 regions of human TCRbeta chains were analyzed by immunosequencing. The study's own analysis went as follows. TCRs in the repertoires were matched against a reference library of SARS-CoV-2-specific TCRs that had been generated with the MIRA antigen-specificity platform. Breadth was defined as the fraction of unique TCRs that were SARS-CoV-2-associated, and depth was defined as the fraction of total T cells that were SARS-CoV-2-associated. Using the MIRA data, every spike-specific TCR was mapped to the spike region that the TCR reacted to and assigned to either a CD4 or a CD8 class. Log10-transformed breadth and depth values were compared by one-way ANOVA with Sidak's multiple comparisons tests. This is the immuneACCESS table as TCRdb keeps it, with only in-frame sequences that have V and J called. A part of the clones is gone; compared with another copy, unresolved V genes explain less than half, and the rest is unexplained. V and J calls and clone size come straight from that table; D and trimming were deduced from the DNA. For this sample there are 140,000 or so clones; around 89% appear just once. The ten largest account for 3% to 3.5% of the sample.

The time point label here, explained by the study, means: about 28 days (+/-7) after the second vaccine dose. Because spike-specific TCR depth and breadth did not differ between the two schedules, AZD1222 recipients who got a second dose at roughly 4 weeks were pooled with those who got a second dose at roughly 12 weeks. Samples from vaccinated people were obtained from the UK trials COV001 and COV002, which included a single-blind randomized controlled phase 2/3 trial of AZD1222 (ChAdOx1 nCoV-19) in healthy adults. For TCRbeta chain sequencing, PBMC samples were collected from trial participants at day 0 and at day 28 after the second dose. Turning to this clone: What this receptor recognizes is not known. Per-base qualities were not stored, and no clone one base away is much larger.

The TCR comes from an adult who received the AZD1222 COVID-19 vaccine. The sample was peripheral blood, taken 28 days after the second AZD1222 dose. The chain is assembled from TRBV24-1 and TRBJ2-7, with an unclear D gene assignment. The CDR3 is CATSKQTYEQYF. The nucleotide sequence reads as follows: TGTGCCACCAGTAAACAAACCTACGAGCAGTACTTC.